This T cell receptor beta chain was documented in a study of blood T cell repertoires in COVID-19. In the study overall: Sites in the United States, Italy and Spain provided acute and convalescent COVID-19 samples.

Exposed study participants had met a COVID-19 case within 2 weeks before entry. This clone was seen a single time. The V segment lost 7 bases and the J segment 4 bases; nucleotides outside the gene matches: 5. CDR3 length: 14 residues. Germline V lookup: CDR1 SNHLY, CDR2 FYNNEI. Data came from immunoSEQ multiplex PCR; TCRdb stores just in-frame clones and leaves some out. The sample consists of some 340,000 clones, over 90% of them appearing once. The source material was PBMCs or T cells enriched from blood (not recorded which). The TCR sequence derives from a woman in her thirties who had been exposed to COVID-19. The chain is built from TRBV2 and TRBJ2-3, with TRBD1 identical over 10 bases. DNA for the CDR3: TGTGCCAGCAAGACAGGGGGCGCATCAGATACGCAGTATTTT. It yields the protein CASKTGGASDTQYF.